One and the same sample provided the 21 T cell receptor beta chains below, sequenced in a study of T cell repertoires in cytomegalovirus infection. These receptors have no identified antigens. In TCRdb, the reads were re-called with MiXCR into one record per CDR3 protein. This sample has 600,000 to 700,000 distinct CDR3 sequences; around a third occur once, and the top ten carry about 18%. This specimen consisted of cultured PBMCs, obtained from culture after CMV antigen stimulation. These receptors all stem from a human donor in good health (CMV status not recorded). Some clones in this sample may be carry-over from other donors' samples.

This clonotype came up a few times. The gene calls are TRBV12-3 or TRBV12-4 and TRBJ2-7, with 7 bases identical to TRBD1. The CDR3 totals 14 residues. V shed 6 bases and J 3 bases; nucleotides not matched to a gene: 8. CDR3 DNA sequence: TGTGCCAGCAGAGCGACAGGGTCTCTCTACGAGCAGTACTTC. Protein: CASRATGSLYEQYF.

This clonotype was seen ten or more times. The gene calls are TRBV7-6 and TRBJ1-4, with D possibly being TRBD1 (6 bases). CDR3 size: 16 residues. V was clipped by 6 bases and J by 8 bases, with 22 bases between them. The V gene's germline CDR1 is SGHVS and CDR2 FNYEAQ. The CDR3 region is CASSRTIDRTGEKLFF. In DNA form, the CDR3 reads TGTGCCAGCAGTCGCACCATAGACAGGACGGGGGAAAAACTGTTTTTT.

V is TRBV7-2 and J is TRBJ1-1; D unresolved. The CDR3 is 13 residues long. The V end was cut by 4 bases, the J end by 6 bases, with 12 bases between. Germline V gene data show CDR1 as SGHTA and CDR2 as FQGNSA. CDR3 coding DNA: TGTGCCAGCAGCTCCACCAGGCGCGCTGAAGCTTTCTTT. It yields the protein CASSSTRRAEAFF.

In its sample, this clonotype was seen a few times. This chain connects TRBV7-2 to TRBJ2-1, with a weak D call TRBD2 (5 bases). Germline-derived CDR1 and CDR2 are SGHTA and FQGNSA. The CDR3 totals 14 residues. The germline V and J ends were trimmed by 1 base and 9 bases, with 13 bases remaining between them. This CDR3 is CASSLVELALEQFF. CDR3 bases: TGTGCCAGCAGCTTAGTAGAGCTAGCCCTTGAGCAGTTCTTC.

This clonotype was recorded at least ten times. The J gene is TRBJ1-5, the V gene TRBV7-8, with D hard to call. V lost 0 bases and J 3 bases, leaving 3 bases between the germline ends. This CDR3 contains 13 residues. CDR1 is SGHVS and CDR2 is FQNEAQ in the germline V gene. The CDR3 protein is CASSLAVNQPQHF. The CDR3 bases are TGTGCCAGCAGCTTAGCAGTCAATCAGCCCCAGCATTTT.

This chain links TRBV5-1 with TRBJ2-1; no clear D. The germline V and J ends were trimmed by 0 bases and 0 bases, with 10 bases remaining between them. CDR1 and CDR2 (germline): SGHRS, YFSETQ. The CDR3 runs 16 residues. CDR3 DNA: TGCGCCAGCAGCTTGGTGGGCTTCAACTCCTACAATGAGCAGTTCTTC. It translates to CASSLVGFNSYNEQFF.

The V and J genes are TRBV19 and TRBJ1-6; 8 positions agree with TRBD1. The CDR3 spans 16 residues. Looked up from germline, CDR1 is LNHDA and CDR2 is SQIVND (reference sequence). The J segment lost 3 bases and the V segment lost 3 bases, leaving 4 bases of the junction unmatched. CDR3 protein: CASSIAGGVYNSPLHF. The CDR3 DNA reads as TGTGCCAGTAGTATCGCAGGGGGCGTCTATAATTCACCCCTCCACTTT.

The sample holds a few counts of this clonotype. This chain connects TRBV28 to TRBJ1-3; 7 bases agree with TRBD1. Germline trimming cut 3 bases from V and 5 bases from J; bases unmatched to any gene: 7. The germline gives CDR1 MDHEN, CDR2 SYDVKM. This CDR3 comprises 15 residues. Here the CDR3 reads CASSFRTGPRNTIYF. Written as DNA, the CDR3 is TGTGCCAGCAGTTTTAGGACAGGTCCGAGAAACACCATATATTTT.

J is TRBJ2-5 and V is TRBV4-3; D may be TRBD2 (5 bases). The germline V gene has CDR1 LGHNA and CDR2 YSLEER. The CDR3 sequence is 15 residues long. V was trimmed by 5 bases and J by 2 bases, leaving 15 bases between them. CDR3 loop: CASSSGIILQETQYF. The CDR3 DNA reads as TGCGCCAGCAGCTCCGGGATCATCCTTCAAGAGACCCAGTACTTC.

A few counts support this clonotype. V usage is TRBV11-3 and J usage is TRBJ2-2; D not resolved. CDR1 is SGHNT and CDR2 is YENEEA in the germline V gene. The ends were cut back, 2 bases at V and 7 bases at J, with 5 bases in the middle. This CDR3 region has 12 residues. CDR3 DNA sequence: TGTGCCAGCAGCTTAACACTCGGGGAGCTGTTTTTT. Translated: CASSLTLGELFF.

A few counts support this clonotype. The V and J genes are TRBV12-3 or TRBV12-4 and TRBJ1-1; no clear D. The CDR3 consists of 11 residues. Trimming removed 11 bases at V and 4 bases at J, with 11 bases between. For the CDR3, the DNA is TGTGCCTGTCCGGAAGGCACTGAAGCTTTCTTT. This codes for CACPEGTEAFF.

V gene TRBV11-2 combines with J gene TRBJ2-7; 10 bases fit TRBD1. The J segment lost 2 bases and the V segment lost 5 bases, leaving 9 bases of the junction unmatched. CDR3 length: 16 residues. CDR1 and CDR2 (germline): SGHAT, FQNNGV. Here the CDR3 DNA reads TGTGCCAGCAGCCAACCGACAGGGGGCTACCCCTACGAGCAGTACTTC. Translation gives CASSQPTGGYPYEQYF.

This chain connects TRBV27 to TRBJ2-7; D perhaps matches TRBD1 (5 bases). Germline lookup yields CDR1 MNHEY and CDR2 SMNVEV (reference sequence). Trimming shortened V by 5 bases and J by 0 bases, and 17 bases separated the two germline ends. The CDR3 covers 16 residues. CDR3 amino acids: CASSPTTDLGSYEQYF. CDR3 nucleotide sequence: TGTGCCAGCAGTCCCACGACAGATCTAGGCTCCTACGAGCAGTACTTC.

This clonotype was found a few times. The junction differs from germline at one of its ends, possibly a read error. This chain links TRBV7-2 with TRBJ2-3; D gene uncertain. The CDR3 has 8 amino acids. CDR1 and CDR2 from the germline V gene are SGHTA and FQGNSA. CDR3 region: CASSLDKF. CDR3 in DNA: TGTGCCAGCAGCTTAGATAAGTTT. The complete variable domain, with remaining parts taken from reference TRBV7-2 and TRBJ2-3, reads GAGVSQSPSNKVTEKGKDVELRCDPISGHTALYWYRQSLGQGLEFLIYFQGNSAPDKSGLPSDRFSAERTGGSVSTLTIQRTQQEDSAVYLCASSLDKFGPGTRLTVL.

J is TRBJ2-5 and V is TRBV20-1; D remains unclear. Looked up from germline, CDR1 is DFQATT and CDR2 is SNEGSKA (reference sequence). CDR3 size: 11 residues. The CDR3 coding sequence is TGCAGCCGCGGTGGACCAGAGACCCAGTACTTC. Amino acid sequence: CSRGGPETQYF.

This clonotype occurred a few times. The chain couples TRBV27 to TRBJ2-2, with 10 positions matching TRBD1. V lost 5 bases, J lost 3 bases, and 6 bases stayed unmatched. This CDR3 spans 16 amino acids. Looked up from germline, CDR1 is MNHEY and CDR2 is SMNVEV (reference sequence). DNA for the CDR3: TGTGCCAGCAGTGCACGACAGGGGGCCCACACCGGGGAGCTGTTTTTT. Its protein product is CASSARQGAHTGELFF.

This clonotype occurred a few times. This chain uses TRBV28 with TRBJ1-5, with D unclear. CDR1 MDHEN and CDR2 SYDVKM come from the germline V gene. The CDR3 covers 14 residues. Trimming took 5 bases from V and 6 from J, leaving 14 bases between them. The CDR3 protein is CASSRTLNRQPQHF. CDR3 in DNA: TGTGCCAGCAGTCGGACCCTGAACCGTCAGCCCCAGCATTTT.

This clonotype was observed many times. This chain joins TRBV7-2 and TRBJ2-7; D is unresolved. With 5 bases removed from V and 4 bases from J, the gap between germline ends came to 12 bases. This CDR3 has 13 amino acids. Germline V lookup: CDR1 SGHTA, CDR2 FQGNSA. The DNA for the CDR3 is TGTGCCAGCAGCCCCGCTAGGGAATACGAGCAGTACTTC. Encoded protein: CASSPAREYEQYF.

This clonotype was seen a handful of times. This rearrangement joins TRBV12-3 or TRBV12-4 to TRBJ1-4, with D unresolved. Trimming cost V 4 bases and J 11 bases, with 14 bases left between them. The length of the CDR3 is 13 residues. DNA of the CDR3: TGTGCCAGCAGTTACACTTTTCCCGGGAAACTGTTTTTT. Its protein product is CASSYTFPGKLFF.

The rearrangement uses TRBV19 and TRBJ2-7; a possible D gene is TRBD2 (6 bases). CDR1 is LNHDA, CDR2 SQIVND, per germline (reference sequence). The ends were cut back, 4 bases at V and 6 bases at J, with 16 bases in the middle. The length of the CDR3 is 14 residues. CDR3 DNA sequence: TGTGCCAGTAGTAGACGGGACTCCCTAGGCGAGCAGTACTTC. This translates into CASSRRDSLGEQYF.

The gene calls are TRBV20-1 and TRBJ1-4; D may be TRBD1 (6 bases). From germline, CDR1 is DFQATT and CDR2 SNEGSKA (reference sequence). Trimming took 3 bases from V and 4 from J, leaving 18 bases between them. The CDR3 has 16 amino acids. CDR3 in amino acids: CSASGGRVRDNEKLFF. CDR3 bases: TGCAGTGCTAGTGGGGGCAGGGTGAGAGATAATGAAAAACTGTTTTTT.